The 23 T cell receptor beta chains below all came from one sample that was sequenced in a study of shared clonotypes between healthy human individuals. Produced via immunoSEQ multiplex PCR; TCRdb's table is partial and in-frame only. The sample lists nearly 1,000,000 clones, approximately 76% seen once, with about 1.5% in the top ten. Sequenced input: memory CD4+ T cells sorted from blood. This sample's subset: CD45RA-negative fraction. The receptors were sampled from a man aged 18 to 29 in good health.

V usage is TRBV4-1 and J usage is TRBJ2-1; D remains ambiguous. Between the trimmed V and J ends, which lost 0 bases and 7 bases, there was a span of 13 bases. This CDR3 comprises 15 residues. Germline V gene data show CDR1 as MGHRA and CDR2 as YSYEKL. The CDR3 coding sequence is TGCGCCAGCAGCCAAGAGGGCATGTGGGGAAATGAGCAGTTCTTC. Protein sequence: CASSQEGMWGNEQFF.

CDR3: CASSESDGTDTQYF. DNA of the CDR3: TGTGCCAGCAGTGAATCCGACGGCACAGATACGCAGTATTTT. The rearrangement joins TRBV6-4 to TRBJ2-3; D remains unclear. V gave up 3 bases and J gave up 1 base, with 8 bases separating them. CDR3 length equals 14 residues. Germline CDR1 reads MRHNA; CDR2 reads SNTAGT.

The V call is TRBV10-2, the J call TRBJ2-2; D not certain. The V gene's germline CDR1 is WSHSY and CDR2 SAAADI. CDR3 length equals 13 residues. Trimming cost V 4 bases and J 4 bases, with 7 bases left between them. The CDR3 DNA follows: TGCGCCAGCAGTGGGCGGATCACCGGGGAGCTGTTTTTT. As protein: CASSGRITGELFF.

This clone occurred many times. Relative to the germline gene, one junction end is altered; a read error may explain this. CDR3 sequence (DNA): TGTGCCAGCAGAACACCGGGACAGGGCTCCTACGTGCAGTACTTC. Protein product: CASRTPGQGSYVQYF. The rearrangement joins TRBV2 to TRBJ2-7; 9 bases align to TRBD1. Looked up from germline, CDR1 is SNHLY and CDR2 is FYNNEI. This CDR3 is 15 amino acids long. Variable domain in full (rest from reference TRBV2 and TRBJ2-7): EPEVTQTPSHQVTQMGQEVILRCVPISNHLYFYWYRQILGQKVEFLVSFYNNEISEKSEIFDDQFSVERPDGSNFTLKIRSTKLEDSAMYFCASRTPGQGSYVQYFGPGTRLTVT.

This clone was seen a handful of times. The chain joins TRBV6-5 to TRBJ1-1; D remains ambiguous. V gave up 4 bases and J gave up 5 bases, with 17 bases separating them. The CDR3 is 15 amino acids. Per the germline V gene, CDR1 is MNHEY and CDR2 is SVGAGI. The CDR3 DNA reads as TGTGCCAGCAGTTCGCGGGTGGGTCGGCGGACTGAAGCTTTCTTT. Encoded protein: CASSSRVGRRTEAFF.

This chain uses TRBV11-2 with TRBJ1-2, with D perhaps TRBD1 (6 bases). CDR1 SGHAT and CDR2 FQNNGV come from the germline V gene. The CDR3 contains 19 residues. The V gene lost 2 bases and the J gene lost 0 bases, with 22 bases spanning the gap. The CDR3 region is CASSLNPGGSTRANYGYTF. Written as DNA, the CDR3 is TGTGCCAGCAGCTTAAATCCCGGGGGCAGCACGAGAGCTAACTATGGCTACACCTTC.

This clone came up a few times. J is TRBJ2-1 and V is TRBV19, with D perhaps assigned TRBD1 or TRBD2 (5 bases each). The germline gives CDR1 LNHDA, CDR2 SQIVND (reference sequence). Trimming shortened V by 3 bases and J by 3 bases, and 12 bases separated the two germline ends. The CDR3 length is 15 residues. The CDR3 region is CASSIGQGDYNEQFF. Here the CDR3 DNA reads TGTGCCAGTAGTATCGGGCAGGGAGACTACAATGAGCAGTTCTTC.

V usage is TRBV28 and J usage is TRBJ2-5, with D possibly being TRBD2 (7 bases). The germline CDR1 and CDR2 sequences are MDHEN and SYDVKM. This CDR3 contains 13 residues. V dropped 6 bases and J dropped 4 bases, with 12 bases sitting between them. The chain's CDR3 is CASSPAGAETQYF. CDR3 DNA: TGTGCCAGCAGCCCGGCGGGGGCAGAGACCCAGTACTTC.

This clone has just one count. The rearrangement joins TRBV2 to TRBJ1-4; the D is unclear. CDR1 SNHLY and CDR2 FYNNEI come from the germline V gene. V lost 8 bases and J 3 bases, leaving 13 bases between the germline ends. CDR3 length: 14 amino acids. The CDR3 coding sequence is TGTGCCAGCGGGAAGGAGAGGGCTAATGAAAAACTGTTTTTT. This sequence encodes CASGKERANEKLFF.

This clone was found once. V is TRBV7-2 and J is TRBJ2-1, with a possible D match to TRBD1 (5 bases). The length of the CDR3 is 15 residues. The V end was cut by 6 bases, the J end by 4 bases, with 16 bases between. Germline loops: CDR1 SGHTA, CDR2 FQGNSA. The CDR3 here is CASRGHDGAYNEQFF. CDR3 coding DNA: TGTGCCAGCAGAGGACACGATGGGGCGTACAATGAGCAGTTCTTC. Based on the CDR3 plus reference TRBV7-2 and TRBJ2-1, the full variable domain is GAGVSQSPSNKVTEKGKDVELRCDPISGHTALYWYRQSLGQGLEFLIYFQGNSAPDKSGLPSDRFSAERTGGSVSTLTIQRTQQEDSAVYLCASRGHDGAYNEQFFGPGTRLTVL.

This chain connects TRBV10-3 to TRBJ2-2; a possible D gene is TRBD2 (6 bases). The V gene lost 10 bases and the J gene lost 7 bases, with 10 bases spanning the gap. This CDR3 has 11 residues. CDR1 and CDR2 from the germline V gene are ENHRY and SYGVKD. DNA for the CDR3: TGTGCCACGGAGGGGATCGGGGAGCTGTTTTTT. Translation gives CATEGIGELFF.

The J gene is TRBJ1-2, the V gene TRBV6-5; 7 bases line up with TRBD1. Germline lookup yields CDR1 MNHEY and CDR2 SVGAGI. The CDR3 runs 14 residues. Trimming took 4 bases from V and 8 from J; bases not matched to a gene: 10. Here the CDR3 reads CASSSLTGSDGYTF. CDR3 sequence (DNA): TGTGCCAGCAGTTCCCTGACAGGGTCGGACGGCTACACCTTC.

The chain links TRBV7-2 to TRBJ1-2; perhaps TRBD1 as D (6 bases). The CDR3 totals 15 residues. Trimming took 5 bases from V and 3 from J, leaving 16 bases between them. Germline V gene data show CDR1 as SGHTA and CDR2 as FQGNSA. This chain's CDR3 is CASSLGGVWDYGYTF. CDR3 sequence (DNA): TGTGCCAGCAGCCTAGGGGGGGTCTGGGACTATGGCTACACCTTC.

The chain is built from TRBV5-1 and TRBJ2-3; 9 bases agree with TRBD2. V lost 1 base and J lost 5; bases outside the gene matches: 8. The CDR3 has 16 amino acids. Germline values: CDR1 SGHRS, CDR2 YFSETQ. This CDR3 is CASSLNAAGGLDTQYF. As DNA, the CDR3 is TGCGCCAGCAGCTTGAATGCTGCGGGGGGGCTAGATACGCAGTATTTT.

This clone was observed a single time. The chain uses TRBV19 and TRBJ1-5, with 7 bases that match TRBD1. Germline V gene lookup returns CDR1 LNHDA and CDR2 SQIVND (reference sequence). This CDR3 comprises 14 residues. Losses at the gene ends were 7 bases for V and 6 bases for J; bases not matched to a gene: 9. In DNA, the CDR3 is TGTGCCAGTACCCCTGGAGGGGGCGGTCAGCCCCAGCATTTT. Translating it yields CASTPGGGGQPQHF.

This clone was seen a single time. V and J are TRBV10-3 and TRBJ2-5; 14 nucleotides match TRBD2. The CDR3 is 17 residues long. Germline trimming cut 3 bases from V and 4 bases from J; bases unmatched to any gene: 7. Germline V lookup: CDR1 ENHRY, CDR2 SYGVKD. This CDR3 reads CAISDRTSGGLGETQYF. CDR3 in DNA: TGTGCCATCAGTGATAGGACTAGCGGGGGGCTTGGAGAGACCCAGTACTTC.

The V gene is TRBV7-9, the J gene TRBJ2-3, with D possibly being TRBD2 (5 bases). The V end lost 8 bases, the J end lost 0 bases, and 15 bases lay between the germline ends. Germline V gene sequence: CDR1 SEHNR, CDR2 FQNEAQ (reference sequence). This CDR3 has 15 amino acids. CDR3 bases: TGTGCCAGCTCCACCGGAGGTTTTAGCACAGATACGCAGTATTTT. Translating gives CASSTGGFSTDTQYF.

V and J are TRBV9 and TRBJ2-2; weak D call: TRBD1 (6 bases). Germline V gene sequence: CDR1 SGDLS, CDR2 YYNGEE. The CDR3 covers 18 residues. Deletions cut 3 bases from V and 3 bases from J, with 21 bases between. CDR3 nucleotides: TGTGCCAGCAGCGACCCCAGCTTCGGGACAACCTACACCGGGGAGCTGTTTTTT. As protein: CASSDPSFGTTYTGELFF. The full variable domain, completed using reference TRBV9 and TRBJ2-2, is DSGVTQTPKHLITATGQRVTLRCSPRSGDLSVYWYQQSLDQGLQFLIQYYNGEERAKGNILERFSAQQFPDLHSELNLSSLELGDSALYFCASSDPSFGTTYTGELFFGEGSRLTVL.

This clone was seen a handful of times. This chain links TRBV10-3 with TRBJ1-4; 8 nucleotides line up with TRBD1. The CDR3 length is 16 residues. Trimming took 2 bases from V and 4 from J; bases not matched to a gene: 6. Germline loops: CDR1 ENHRY, CDR2 SYGVKD. The chain's CDR3 is CAISEPGTGINEKLFF. In DNA, the CDR3 is TGTGCCATCAGTGAGCCTGGGACAGGAATTAATGAAAAACTGTTTTTT.

V and J are TRBV28 and TRBJ2-1; TRBD1 matches at 7 bases. This CDR3 region has 14 residues. The germline gives CDR1 MDHEN, CDR2 SYDVKM. V dropped 6 bases and J dropped 2; count of bases not matched to a gene: 4. In nucleotides, the CDR3 is TGTGCCAGCAGGGAGGACAGGACCTACAATGAGCAGTTCTTC. Translation: CASREDRTYNEQFF.

The sample holds a few counts of this clone. The J gene is TRBJ2-7, the V gene TRBV6-5, with D unclear. CDR1 and CDR2 (germline): MNHEY, SVGAGI. The CDR3 loop spans 15 amino acids. V was pared by 6 bases and J by 2 bases, with 17 bases between. This CDR3 is CASRVGTGTAYEQYF. The CDR3, as DNA: TGTGCCAGCAGGGTGGGAACGGGCACAGCCTACGAGCAGTACTTC.

The rearrangement links TRBV5-3 to TRBJ2-7; D not resolved. TRBV5-3 belongs to the ORF category, with a function that is uncertain. Trimming took 6 bases from V and 3 from J, leaving 25 bases between them. This CDR3 spans 17 amino acids. In nucleotides, the CDR3 is TGTGCCAGAACCCTGTGGTTTGTGTTGGAATCTCGCTACGAGCAGTACTTC. Translation gives CARTLWFVLESRYEQYF.

The V gene is TRBV15, the J gene TRBJ1-2; possible D gene TRBD1, 5 bases. The germline V gene encodes CDR1 LNHNV and CDR2 YYDKDF (reference sequence). This CDR3 is built from 15 residues. V lost 0 bases and J lost 3, with 11 bases in between. The CDR3 spells CATSREEGRDYGYTF. In nucleotides, the CDR3 is TGTGCCACCAGCAGAGAAGAGGGGCGAGACTATGGCTACACCTTC.